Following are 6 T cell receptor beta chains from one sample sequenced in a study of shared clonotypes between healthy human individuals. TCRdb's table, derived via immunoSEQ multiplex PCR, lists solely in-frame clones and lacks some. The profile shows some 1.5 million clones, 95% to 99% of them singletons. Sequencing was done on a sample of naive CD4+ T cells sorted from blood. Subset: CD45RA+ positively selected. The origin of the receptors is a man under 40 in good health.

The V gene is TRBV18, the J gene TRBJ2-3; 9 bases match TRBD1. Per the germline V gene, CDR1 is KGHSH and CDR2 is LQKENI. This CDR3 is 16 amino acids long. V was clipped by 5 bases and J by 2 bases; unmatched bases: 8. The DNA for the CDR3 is TGTGCCAGCTCATCCCTGGGACAGGGTACCACAGATACGCAGTATTTT. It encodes CASSSLGQGTTDTQYF. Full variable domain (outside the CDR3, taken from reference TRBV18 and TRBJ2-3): NAGVMQNPRHLVRRRGQEARLRCSPMKGHSHVYWYRQLPEEGLKFMVYLQKENIIDESGMPKERFSAEFPKEGPSILRIQQVVRGDSAAYFCASSSLGQGTTDTQYFGPGTRLTVL.

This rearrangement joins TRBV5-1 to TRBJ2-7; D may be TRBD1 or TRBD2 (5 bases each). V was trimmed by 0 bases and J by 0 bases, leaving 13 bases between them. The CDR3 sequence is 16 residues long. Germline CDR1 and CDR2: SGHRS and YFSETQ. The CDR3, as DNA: TGCGCCAGCAGCTTGGACGGGACGGACACCTCCTACGAGCAGTACTTC. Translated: CASSLDGTDTSYEQYF.

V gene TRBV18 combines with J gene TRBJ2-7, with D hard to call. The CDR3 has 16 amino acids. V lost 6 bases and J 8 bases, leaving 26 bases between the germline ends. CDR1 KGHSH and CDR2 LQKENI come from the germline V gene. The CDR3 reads CASSPLGPPGEFQQYF. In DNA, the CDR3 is TGTGCCAGCTCCCCCCTAGGACCCCCCGGAGAATTTCAGCAGTACTTC.

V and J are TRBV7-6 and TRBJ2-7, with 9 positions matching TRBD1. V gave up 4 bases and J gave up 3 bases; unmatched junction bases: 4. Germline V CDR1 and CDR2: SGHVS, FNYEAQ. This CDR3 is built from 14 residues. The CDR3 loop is CASSYRGRVYEQYF. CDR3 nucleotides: TGTGCCAGCAGCTACAGGGGGCGCGTCTACGAGCAGTACTTC.

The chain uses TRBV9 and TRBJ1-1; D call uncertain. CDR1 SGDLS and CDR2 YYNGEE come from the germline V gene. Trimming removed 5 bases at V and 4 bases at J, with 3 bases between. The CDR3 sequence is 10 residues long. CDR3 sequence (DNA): TGTGCCAGCAGTGCCACTGAAGCTTTCTTT. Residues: CASSATEAFF.

In DNA, the CDR3 is TGTGCCAGCAGCCAACTTGAAAGCAATGAGCAGTTCTTC. It is translated as CASSQLESNEQFF. The chain employs TRBV7-8 and TRBJ2-1; the D is unclear. The CDR3 sequence is 13 residues long. The V and J ends lost 5 bases and 6 bases respectively, with 11 bases between them. Germline V gene sequence: CDR1 SGHVS, CDR2 FQNEAQ.